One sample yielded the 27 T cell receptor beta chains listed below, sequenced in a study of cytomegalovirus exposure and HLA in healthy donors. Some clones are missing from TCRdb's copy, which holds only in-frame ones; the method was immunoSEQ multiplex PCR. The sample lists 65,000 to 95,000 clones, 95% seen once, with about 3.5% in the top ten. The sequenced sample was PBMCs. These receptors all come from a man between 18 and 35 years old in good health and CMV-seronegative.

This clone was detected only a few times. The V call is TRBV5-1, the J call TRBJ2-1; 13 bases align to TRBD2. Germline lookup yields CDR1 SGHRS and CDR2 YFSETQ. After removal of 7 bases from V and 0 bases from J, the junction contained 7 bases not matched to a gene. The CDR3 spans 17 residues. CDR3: CASSGTSGKSSYNEQFF. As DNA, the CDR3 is TGCGCCAGCTCCGGGACTAGCGGGAAGAGCTCCTACAATGAGCAGTTCTTC.

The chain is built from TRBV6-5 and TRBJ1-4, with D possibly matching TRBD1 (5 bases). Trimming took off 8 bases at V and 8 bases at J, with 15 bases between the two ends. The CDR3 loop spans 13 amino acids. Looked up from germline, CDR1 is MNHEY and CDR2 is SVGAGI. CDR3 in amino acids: CASGPGWREKLFF. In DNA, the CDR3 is TGTGCCAGCGGACCAGGGTGGCGCGAAAAACTGTTTTTT.

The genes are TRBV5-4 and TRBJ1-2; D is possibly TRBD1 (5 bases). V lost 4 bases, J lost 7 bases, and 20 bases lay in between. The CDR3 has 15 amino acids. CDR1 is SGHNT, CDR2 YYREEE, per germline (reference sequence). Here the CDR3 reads CASSPHGGREAGYTF. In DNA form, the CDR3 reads TGTGCCAGCAGCCCCCACGGAGGCAGGGAGGCTGGCTACACCTTC. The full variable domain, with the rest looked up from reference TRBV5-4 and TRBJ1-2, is ETGVTQSPTHLIKTRGQQVTLRCSSQSGHNTVSWYQQALGQGPQFIFQYYREEENGRGNFPPRFSGLQFPNYSSELNVNALELDDSALYLCASSPHGGREAGYTFGSGTRLTVV.

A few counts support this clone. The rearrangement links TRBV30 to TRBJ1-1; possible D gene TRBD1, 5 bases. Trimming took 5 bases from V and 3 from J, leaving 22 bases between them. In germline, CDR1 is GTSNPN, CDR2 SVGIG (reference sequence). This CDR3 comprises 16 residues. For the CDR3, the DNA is TGTGCCTGGGATCGCGGACGGGGGTTTGGTTACACTGAAGCTTTCTTT. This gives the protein CAWDRGRGFGYTEAFF.

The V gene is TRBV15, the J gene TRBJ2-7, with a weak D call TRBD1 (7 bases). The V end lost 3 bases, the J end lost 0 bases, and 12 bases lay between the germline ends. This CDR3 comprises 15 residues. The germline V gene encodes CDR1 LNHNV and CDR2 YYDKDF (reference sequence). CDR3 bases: TGTGCCACCAGCAGCGGGGGACAGAGCTCCTACGAGCAGTACTTC. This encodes CATSSGGQSSYEQYF. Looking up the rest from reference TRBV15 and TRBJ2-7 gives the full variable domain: DAMVIQNPRYQVTQFGKPVTLSCSQTLNHNVMYWYQQKSSQAPKLLFHYYDKDFNNEADTPDNFQSRRPNTSFCFLDIRSPGLGDTAMYLCATSSGGQSSYEQYFGPGTRLTVT.

The CDR3 loop is CASSIAGDGTEAFF. In DNA form, the CDR3 reads TGTGCCAGTAGTATAGCCGGGGATGGGACTGAAGCTTTCTTT. The chain combines TRBV19 with TRBJ1-1, with unresolved D. The length of the CDR3 is 14 residues. Germline V lookup: CDR1 LNHDA, CDR2 SQIVND (reference sequence). V dropped 1 base and J dropped 5 bases, with 11 bases sitting between them.

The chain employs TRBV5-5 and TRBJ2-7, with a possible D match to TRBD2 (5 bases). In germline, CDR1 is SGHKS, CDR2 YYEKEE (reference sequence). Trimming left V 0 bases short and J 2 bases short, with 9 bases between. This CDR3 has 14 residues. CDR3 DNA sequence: TGTGCCAGCAGCTTGGGACTACTCCCCTACGAGCAGTACTTC. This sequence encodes CASSLGLLPYEQYF.

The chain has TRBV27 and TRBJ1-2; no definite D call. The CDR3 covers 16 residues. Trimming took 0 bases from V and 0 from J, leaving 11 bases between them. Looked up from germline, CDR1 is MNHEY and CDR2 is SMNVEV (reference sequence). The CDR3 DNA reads TGTGCCAGCAGTTTATCAAGCGGATCAGCTAACTATGGCTACACCTTC. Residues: CASSLSSGSANYGYTF.

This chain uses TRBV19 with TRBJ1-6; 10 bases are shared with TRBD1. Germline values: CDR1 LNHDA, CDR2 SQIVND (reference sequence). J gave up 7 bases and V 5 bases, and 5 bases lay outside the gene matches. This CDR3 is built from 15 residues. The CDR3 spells CASSPGQGRNSPLHF. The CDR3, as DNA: TGTGCCAGTAGTCCGGGACAGGGGAGAAATTCACCCCTCCACTTT.

CDR3 bases: TGTGCCACCAGCAGAGATCTATTGGGGGGAGGGCGCGATGAGCAGTTCTTC. It is translated as CATSRDLLGGGRDEQFF. The chain carries TRBV15 and TRBJ2-1; 7 positions agree with TRBD2. The CDR3 loop spans 17 amino acids. The junction had 13 bases not matched to a gene; V was cut back by 0 bases and J by 8 bases. The germline gives CDR1 LNHNV, CDR2 YYDKDF (reference sequence).

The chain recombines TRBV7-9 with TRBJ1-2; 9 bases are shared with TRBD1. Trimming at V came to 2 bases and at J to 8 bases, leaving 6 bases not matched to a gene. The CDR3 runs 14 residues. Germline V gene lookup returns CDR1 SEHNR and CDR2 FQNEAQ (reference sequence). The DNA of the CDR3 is TGTGCCAGCAGCTTACAAACAGGGGGCTGGGGCTACACCTTC. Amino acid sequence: CASSLQTGGWGYTF. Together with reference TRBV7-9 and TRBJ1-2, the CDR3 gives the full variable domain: DTGVSQNPRHKITKRGQNVTFRCDPISEHNRLYWYRQTLGQGPEFLTYFQNEAQLEKSRLLSDRFSAERPKGSFSTLEIQRTEQGDSAMYLCASSLQTGGWGYTFGSGTRLTVV.

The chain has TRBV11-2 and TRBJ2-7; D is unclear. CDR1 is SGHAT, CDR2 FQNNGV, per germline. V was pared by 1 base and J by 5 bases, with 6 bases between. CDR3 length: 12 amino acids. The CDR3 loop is CASSLGQNEQYF. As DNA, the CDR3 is TGTGCCAGCAGCTTAGGGCAAAACGAGCAGTACTTC.

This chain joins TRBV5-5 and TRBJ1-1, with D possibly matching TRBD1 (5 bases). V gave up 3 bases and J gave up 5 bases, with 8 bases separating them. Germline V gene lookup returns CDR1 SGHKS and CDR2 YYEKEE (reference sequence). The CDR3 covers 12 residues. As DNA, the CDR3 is TGTGCCAGCAGCTCAGGGCGAACTGAAGCTTTCTTT. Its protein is CASSSGRTEAFF. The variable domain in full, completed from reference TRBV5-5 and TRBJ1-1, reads DAGVTQSPTHLIKTRGQQVTLRCSPISGHKSVSWYQQVLGQGPQFIFQYYEKEERGRGNFPDRFSARQFPNYSSELNVNALLLGDSALYLCASSSGRTEAFFGQGTRLTVV.

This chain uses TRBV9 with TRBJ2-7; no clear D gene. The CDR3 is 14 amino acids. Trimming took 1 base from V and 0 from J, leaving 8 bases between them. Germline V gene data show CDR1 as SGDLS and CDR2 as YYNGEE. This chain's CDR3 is CASSVSQSSYEQYF. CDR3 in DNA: TGTGCCAGCAGCGTAAGCCAAAGCTCCTACGAGCAGTACTTC.

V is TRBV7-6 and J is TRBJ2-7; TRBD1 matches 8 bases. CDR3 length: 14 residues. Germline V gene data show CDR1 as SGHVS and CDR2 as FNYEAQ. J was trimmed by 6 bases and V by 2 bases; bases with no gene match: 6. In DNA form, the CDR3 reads TGTGCCAGCAGCTTATTAGGACAGGGACGCGAGCAGTACTTC. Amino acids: CASSLLGQGREQYF.

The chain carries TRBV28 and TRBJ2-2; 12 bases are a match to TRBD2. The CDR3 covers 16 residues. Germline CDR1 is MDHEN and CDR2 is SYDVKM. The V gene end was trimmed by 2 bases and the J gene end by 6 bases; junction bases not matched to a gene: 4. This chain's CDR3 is CASSLLAGGLAGELFF. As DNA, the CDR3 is TGTGCCAGCAGTTTACTAGCGGGGGGGCTTGCCGGGGAGCTGTTTTTT.

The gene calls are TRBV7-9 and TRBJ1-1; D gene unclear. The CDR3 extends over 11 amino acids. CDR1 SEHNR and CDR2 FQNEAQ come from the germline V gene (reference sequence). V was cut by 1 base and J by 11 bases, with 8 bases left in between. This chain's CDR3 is CASSLELFAFF. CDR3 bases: TGTGCCAGCAGCTTAGAACTGTTCGCTTTCTTT.

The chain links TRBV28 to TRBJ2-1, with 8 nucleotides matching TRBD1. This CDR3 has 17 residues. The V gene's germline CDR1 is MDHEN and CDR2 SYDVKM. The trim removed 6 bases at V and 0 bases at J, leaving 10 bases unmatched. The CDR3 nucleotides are TGTGCCAGCAGCGGACAGGGAATAGACACCTCCTACAATGAGCAGTTCTTC. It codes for CASSGQGIDTSYNEQFF. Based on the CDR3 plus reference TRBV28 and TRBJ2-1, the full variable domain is DVKVTQSSRYLVKRTGEKVFLECVQDMDHENMFWYRQDPGLGLRLIYFSYDVKMKEKGDIPEGYSVSREKKERFSLILESASTNQTSMYLCASSGQGIDTSYNEQFFGPGTRLTVL.

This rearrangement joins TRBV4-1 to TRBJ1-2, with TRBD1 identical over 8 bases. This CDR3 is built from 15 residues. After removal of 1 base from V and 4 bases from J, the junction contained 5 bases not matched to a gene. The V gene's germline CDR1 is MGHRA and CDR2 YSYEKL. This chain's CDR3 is CASSQAQGASYGYTF. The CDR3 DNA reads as TGCGCCAGCAGCCAAGCCCAGGGGGCAAGCTATGGCTACACCTTC.

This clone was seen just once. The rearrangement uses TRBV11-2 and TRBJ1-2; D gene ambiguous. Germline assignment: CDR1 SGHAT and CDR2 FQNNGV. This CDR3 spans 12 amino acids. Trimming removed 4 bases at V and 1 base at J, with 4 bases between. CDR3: CASSSLNYGYTF. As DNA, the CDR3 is TGTGCCAGCAGCTCCCTTAACTATGGCTACACCTTC.

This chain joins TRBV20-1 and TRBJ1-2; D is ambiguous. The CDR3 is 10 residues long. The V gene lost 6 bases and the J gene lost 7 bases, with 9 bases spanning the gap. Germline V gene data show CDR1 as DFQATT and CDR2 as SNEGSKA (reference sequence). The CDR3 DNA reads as TGCAGTGCACAAAGTGGTGGCTACACCTTC. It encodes CSAQSGGYTF.

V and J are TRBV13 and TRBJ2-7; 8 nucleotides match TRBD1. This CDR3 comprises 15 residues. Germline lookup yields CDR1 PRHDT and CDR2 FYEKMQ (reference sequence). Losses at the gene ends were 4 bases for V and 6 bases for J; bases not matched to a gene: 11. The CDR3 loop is CASSSVQGANFEQYF. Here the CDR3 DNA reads TGTGCCAGCAGCTCGGTCCAGGGGGCCAATTTCGAGCAGTACTTC.

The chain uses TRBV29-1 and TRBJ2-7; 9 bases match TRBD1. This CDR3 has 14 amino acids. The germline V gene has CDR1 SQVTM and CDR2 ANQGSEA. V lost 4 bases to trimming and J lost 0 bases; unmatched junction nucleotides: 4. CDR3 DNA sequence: TGCAGCGTTGGGGGACAGGGACACTCCTACGAGCAGTACTTC. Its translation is CSVGGQGHSYEQYF.

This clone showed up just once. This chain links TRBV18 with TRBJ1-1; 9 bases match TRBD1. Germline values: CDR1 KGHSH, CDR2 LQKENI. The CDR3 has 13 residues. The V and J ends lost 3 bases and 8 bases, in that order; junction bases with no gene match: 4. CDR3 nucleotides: TGTGCCAGCTCACCGGGACAGGGCCGGGAAGCTTTCTTT. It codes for CASSPGQGREAFF.

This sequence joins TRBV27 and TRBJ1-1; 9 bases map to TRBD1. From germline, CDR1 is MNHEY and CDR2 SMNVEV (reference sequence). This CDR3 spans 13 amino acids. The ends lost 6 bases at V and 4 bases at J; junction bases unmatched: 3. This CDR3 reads CASRDRGFTEAFF. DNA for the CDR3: TGTGCCAGCAGGGACAGGGGTTTCACTGAAGCTTTCTTT.

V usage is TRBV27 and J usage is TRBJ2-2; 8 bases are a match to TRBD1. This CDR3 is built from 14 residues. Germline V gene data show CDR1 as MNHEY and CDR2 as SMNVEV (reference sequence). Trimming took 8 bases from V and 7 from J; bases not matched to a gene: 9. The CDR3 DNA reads TGTGCCAGCGGTAGGACAGGGATTAACGGGGAGCTGTTTTTT. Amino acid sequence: CASGRTGINGELFF.

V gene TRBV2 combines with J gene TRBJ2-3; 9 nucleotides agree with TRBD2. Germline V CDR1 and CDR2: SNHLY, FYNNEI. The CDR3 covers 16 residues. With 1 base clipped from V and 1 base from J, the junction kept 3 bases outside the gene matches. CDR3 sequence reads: CASSEEERGGTDTQYF. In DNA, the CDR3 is TGTGCCAGCAGTGAAGAGGAGCGGGGGGGCACAGATACGCAGTATTTT.